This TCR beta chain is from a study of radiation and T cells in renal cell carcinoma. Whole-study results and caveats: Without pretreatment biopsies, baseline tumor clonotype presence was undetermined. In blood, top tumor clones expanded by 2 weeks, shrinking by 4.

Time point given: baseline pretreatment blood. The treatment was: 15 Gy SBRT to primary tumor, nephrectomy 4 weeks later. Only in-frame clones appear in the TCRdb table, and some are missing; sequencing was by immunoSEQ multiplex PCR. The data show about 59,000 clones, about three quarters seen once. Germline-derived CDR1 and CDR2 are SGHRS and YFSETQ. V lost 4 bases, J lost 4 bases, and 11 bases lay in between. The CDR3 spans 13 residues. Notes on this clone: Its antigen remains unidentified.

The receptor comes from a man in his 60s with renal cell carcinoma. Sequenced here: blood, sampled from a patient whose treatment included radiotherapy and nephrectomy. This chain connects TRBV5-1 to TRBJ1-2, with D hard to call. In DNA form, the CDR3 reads TGCGCCAGCAGCCTAGCGACAATCTATGGCTACACCTTC. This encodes CASSLATIYGYTF.